This entry concerns a single TCR beta chain. Its antigen is not yet known. Base qualities are not provided; no much larger clone lies one nucleotide away. The record originates from a study of blood T cells in healthy people across ages (dated by TCRdb to 2015 to 2017). Background on the whole study: In model experiments, roughly one uniquely barcoded TCR beta cDNA molecule per two T cells was captured by template switching. The study measured age-related changes in TCR beta repertoire diversity using deep sequencing normalized with unique cDNA molecular identifiers. The donors were split into four age groups: young (average 16 years), middle-aged (more than 35), aged (roughly 65) and long-lived (about 74). To avoid experimental bias, donors of different ages were randomly spread across the sequencing lanes. For two donors (one aged 18 to 30 and one aged 80 or older), the study analyzed two additional independent replicas of 1 million unique cDNA reads from the same blood draw.

Library prep was done by 5' RACE. The run used an Illumina HiSeq 2500. A second PCR of roughly 7 to 11 cycles was performed with a sample-barcoded 5' primer and a J-beta primer mix. Each TCR beta cDNA molecule received a unique molecular identifier from a template-switch 5' adaptor carrying 12 random nucleotides. Each sample yielded at least 2.5 million CDR3-containing paired-end reads. First-strand cDNA synthesis was performed from all RNA using the Mint cDNA synthesis kit, with priming by a TRBC-specific oligonucleotide. Following uracil-DNA glycosylase treatment, a first 18-cycle PCR with universal primers M1SS and BC2_uni_R was performed on all cDNA. As for the original processing: Each sample was normalized by randomly selecting 1 million high-quality reads, each carrying a distinct molecular identifier. Instead of being binned into consensus sequences, reads that shared molecular identifiers were thrown out. MiTCR, with a Q25 quality threshold and the strictest error-elimination algorithm, was used for CDR3 identification, clonotype clustering and error correction. A nonparametric unseen species model with Euler transformation was used to estimate lower-bound total TCR beta diversity. Using fastp trimming at Q25 and MiXCR clonotype assembly, TCRdb reanalyzed the public sequencing data and kept in-frame beta chains. CDR3 protein duplicates are merged, each entry listing the most common genes and DNA. The V and J calls reflect TCRdb's pipeline rather than the authors' work. The sample table holds roughly 830,000 distinct CDR3 sequences, of which less than 80% were seen once. 25% to 35% of the sample goes to the ten largest clones.

The paper's findings and limits, for the study overall: Compared with the aged group, the long-lived group had more naive CD4+ T cells, fewer expanded clones and increased TCR diversity, a pattern suggesting age selection. Since profiling was done on bulk unsorted PBMCs, naive and antigen-experienced compartments could not be conclusively compared. Observed TCR beta diversity correlated strongly with the percentage of naive T cells measured by flow cytometry. Observed TCR beta diversity per million T cells fell roughly linearly with age, and a significant reduction was already apparent by age roughly 40. Donor CMV infection status was unknown, potentially confounding age-related changes in expanded clonotypes. Estimates of total diversity based on one million sequenced T cells were considered lower bounds and underestimates.

Systemically healthy Caucasian individuals from Russia, 39 in total and aged about 6 to 90 years, were included as donors. Each donor gave around 9 milliliters of peripheral blood, collected into EDTA-treated Vacutainer tubes. Ficoll-Paque density-gradient centrifugation was used to isolate PBMCs, with at least 7 million per sample. Total RNA was extracted from PBMCs with Trizol reagent, with at least 5.5 micrograms obtained per sample. For every donor, flow cytometry on a PBMC aliquot measured the percentage of naive CD45RAhigh/CD27high T cells. The germline V gene supplies CDR1 SGHRS and CDR2 YFSETQ. The V and J ends are trimmed by 0 bases and 5 bases, leaving 14 bases between them. The CDR3 starts with the cysteine, ends with the phenylalanine, and has 15 residues. The kept DNA is CDR3 alone, 45 bases in frame from the first base.

Recombination joined TRBV5-1 with TRBJ1-2, and TRBD1 may be the D gene, going by 6 matching bases. The TCR was taken from a man under 40 in good health. The sample taken for sequencing was blood. CDR3 reads: CASSLEQGPTYGYTF. The DNA reads as follows: TGCGCCAGCAGCTTGGAACAGGGACCCACTTATGGCTACACCTTC.